The 25 T cell receptor beta chains below were found in one sample sequenced in a study of monozygotic twins with inflammatory bowel disease. TCRdb reprocessed the 5' RACE reads and reports one entry per CDR3 protein, with no DNA. The sample has under 350,000 distinct CDR3 sequences. The sequenced sample consisted of blood. The origin of the receptors is a human donor with ulcerative colitis or Crohn's disease, or a healthy co-twin of an affected twin (not recorded which).

J is TRBJ2-1 and V is TRBV12-3 or TRBV12-4; with no DNA, the TCRdb D assignment of TRBD2 cannot be verified. This CDR3 has 20 amino acids. CDR3 sequence: CASSLRVREGLAGGPGEQFF.

The CDR3 is CASSSGFLYEQYF. V and J are TRBV7-2 and TRBJ2-7; as DNA is missing, the TRBD1 call by TCRdb cannot be tested. The CDR3 runs 13 residues. The V gene's germline CDR1 is SGHTA and CDR2 FQGNSA. Combining the CDR3 with reference TRBV7-2 and TRBJ2-7 gives the whole variable domain GAGVSQSPSNKVTEKGKDVELRCDPISGHTALYWYRQSLGQGLEFLIYFQGNSAPDKSGLPSDRFSAERTGGSVSTLTIQRTQQEDSAVYLCASSSGFLYEQYFGPGTRLTVT.

The chain is built from TRBV27 and TRBJ2-5; TCRdb lists TRBD1, though no DNA is available to test this call. Per the germline V gene, CDR1 is MNHEY and CDR2 is SMNVEV (reference sequence). The CDR3 sequence is 14 residues long. The CDR3 spells CASGTDRVQETQYF.

The chain joins TRBV20-1 to TRBJ1-5; TCRdb picks TRBD1, but there is no DNA to check that call. The CDR3 covers 19 residues. Germline CDR1 DFQATT, CDR2 SNEGSKA (reference sequence). CDR3 region: CSARDVQGTGLTPNQPQHF.

The J gene is TRBJ2-7, the V gene TRBV27; the TCRdb call, TRBD1, lacks DNA for checking. Germline loops: CDR1 MNHEY, CDR2 SMNVEV (reference sequence). This CDR3 is 15 amino acids long. CDR3 loop: CASSRFGGRAYEQYF.

The V call is TRBV27, the J call TRBJ2-4; the TCRdb call, TRBD2, lacks DNA for checking. The CDR3 runs to 19 residues. Germline values: CDR1 MNHEY, CDR2 SMNVEV (reference sequence). CDR3 amino acids: CASSLQGLAGSIGKNIQYF.

V gene TRBV4-3 combines with J gene TRBJ2-2; the D call of TRBD2 rests on TCRdb alone, since no DNA is present to check it. From germline, CDR1 is LGHNA and CDR2 YSLEER. CDR3 size: 18 residues. This CDR3 reads CASSQEPRGGRNTGELFF.

The chain recombines TRBV7-9 with TRBJ2-3. The CDR3 is made up of 12 amino acids. Germline V gives CDR1 SEHNR, CDR2 FQNEAQ (reference sequence). CDR3 region: CASSISRDTQYF.

The rearrangement uses TRBV7-9 and TRBJ1-5. The CDR3 is 15 residues long. The germline CDR1 and CDR2 sequences are SEHNR and FQNEAQ (reference sequence). CDR3 in amino acids: CASKPLGMRGQPQHF.

The chain carries TRBV6-5 and TRBJ1-2; there is no DNA to check the TCRdb D call of TRBD1. This CDR3 has 13 amino acids. The germline V gene has CDR1 MNHEY and CDR2 SVGAGI. Here the CDR3 reads CASSYWQGGGYTF.

This chain links TRBV7-9 with TRBJ2-7; TCRdb outputs TRBD1, but without DNA this stays unchecked. Germline values: CDR1 SEHNR, CDR2 FQNEAQ (reference sequence). CDR3 length: 15 amino acids. CDR3: CAISLAGTGGYEQYF.

This rearrangement joins TRBV5-6 to TRBJ1-6. Germline CDR1 reads SGHDT; CDR2 reads YYEEEE. The CDR3 length is 14 residues. The CDR3 region is CASSPPARDSPLHF.

The chain employs TRBV5-6 and TRBJ1-1. Germline loops: CDR1 SGHDT, CDR2 YYEEEE. The CDR3 is 15 residues long. CDR3 residues: CASSAGGRVNTEAFF. The complete variable domain, with remaining parts taken from reference TRBV5-6 and TRBJ1-1, reads DAGVTQSPTHLIKTRGQQVTLRCSPKSGHDTVSWYQQALGQGPQFIFQYYEEEERQRGNFPDRFSGHQFPNYSSELNVNALLLGDSALYLCASSAGGRVNTEAFFGQGTRLTVV.

The chain links TRBV19 to TRBJ2-7; the D call from TCRdb, TRBD2, cannot be confirmed without DNA. Germline V gene sequence: CDR1 LNHDA, CDR2 SQIVND (reference sequence). The CDR3 has 14 residues. CDR3 residues: CASSQEVFYHEQYF.

The V call is TRBV6-2 or TRBV6-3, the J call TRBJ2-3; without DNA, the TCRdb call of TRBD1 cannot be checked. CDR3 size: 14 residues. CDR1 and CDR2 (germline): MNHEY, SVGEGT. The CDR3 here is CASFLGGRTDTQYF.

This chain links TRBV20-1 with TRBJ2-7; TCRdb outputs TRBD2, but without DNA this stays unchecked. The CDR3 contains 16 residues. Germline values: CDR1 DFQATT, CDR2 SNEGSKA (reference sequence). The CDR3 loop is CSARIRDLLSSYEQYF.

The V and J genes are TRBV5-1 and TRBJ2-7; the TCRdb call, TRBD1, lacks DNA for checking. Germline V gene data show CDR1 as SGHRS and CDR2 as YFSETQ. The CDR3 sequence is 14 residues long. The CDR3 reads CASSLANGGTVQYF.

The CDR3 spells CASSYGRTSTNEQFF. The chain is built from TRBV6-5 and TRBJ2-1; there is no DNA to check the TCRdb D call of TRBD2. The CDR3 extends over 15 amino acids. Germline lookup yields CDR1 MNHEY and CDR2 SVGAGI.

CDR3 amino acids: CASSEIQGNEQFF. The chain uses TRBV6-1 and TRBJ2-1; TCRdb calls TRBD1, which cannot be checked without DNA. The CDR3 is 13 residues long. Germline V lookup: CDR1 MNHNS, CDR2 SASEGT.

The chain uses TRBV4-1 and TRBJ1-5. From germline, CDR1 is MGHRA and CDR2 YSYEKL. The CDR3 contains 17 residues. The CDR3 here is CASSQGTDLYSNQPQHF.

This chain uses TRBV12-3 or TRBV12-4 with TRBJ1-3; TCRdb gives TRBD1 as the D gene, but with no DNA this cannot be confirmed. The CDR3 length is 14 residues. The CDR3 sequence: CASTPANSGNTIYF.

This rearrangement joins TRBV6-2 or TRBV6-3 to TRBJ2-5; without DNA, the TCRdb call of TRBD1 cannot be checked. The CDR3 totals 12 residues. In germline, CDR1 is MNHEY, CDR2 SVGEGT. The CDR3 protein is CASSYPWETQYF.

The J gene is TRBJ2-7, the V gene TRBV6-1; TCRdb calls TRBD1, which cannot be checked without DNA. The CDR3 spans 16 residues. Germline values: CDR1 MNHNS, CDR2 SASEGT. The CDR3 region is CASSAAPGQGTSGGTF.

The rearrangement joins TRBV6-2 or TRBV6-3 to TRBJ2-5; absent DNA, TCRdb's TRBD2 call cannot be checked. The CDR3 is 15 amino acids. Germline lookup yields CDR1 MNHEY and CDR2 SVGEGT. This chain's CDR3 is CASSYPGTIQETQYF.

V and J are TRBV25-1 and TRBJ1-1; TCRdb picks TRBD1, but there is no DNA to check that call. Germline lookup yields CDR1 MGHDK and CDR2 SYGVNS. The CDR3 covers 16 residues. The CDR3 loop reads CASSARTGGPGMVAFF.